These 8 T cell receptor beta chains share one sample of origin, sequenced in a study of identical twins. TCRdb reprocessed the 5' RACE reads with MiXCR, giving one entry per CDR3 protein. The sample lists around 470,000 distinct CDR3 sequences; approximately 14% were seen once. Another study also made use of these data, one on yellow fever vaccine responses in identical twins.

Material for sequencing was CD4+ T cells sorted from blood. Source of these receptors: a woman aged 18-35 years in good health.

This clonotype has just one count. The chain combines TRBV9 with TRBJ2-2, with a weak D call TRBD1 (6 bases). This CDR3 is 14 amino acids long. Germline V gene lookup returns CDR1 SGDLS and CDR2 YYNGEE. Trimming pared 3 bases from V and 5 bases from J, leaving 11 bases between. The CDR3 spells CASSALQGTGELFF. The CDR3 DNA follows: TGTGCCAGCAGCGCCCTACAGGGTACCGGGGAGCTGTTTTTT.

This clonotype showed up just a few times. The chain employs TRBV12-3 or TRBV12-4 and TRBJ2-7; D may match TRBD1 or TRBD2 (5 bases each). The CDR3 runs to 14 residues. Between the trimmed V and J ends, which lost 7 bases and 1 base, there was a span of 14 bases. The CDR3 DNA reads as TGTGCCAGCAACAGGCAGGGACCTTCCTACGAGCAGTACTTC. Translating gives CASNRQGPSYEQYF.

This clonotype was detected only a few times. The CDR3 nucleotides are TGCGCCAGCAGCTTGGCCAGGAGATCCTACGAGCAGTACTTC. Translating it yields CASSLARRSYEQYF. The gene calls are TRBV5-1 and TRBJ2-7, with D hard to call. Looked up from germline, CDR1 is SGHRS and CDR2 is YFSETQ. The CDR3 sequence is 14 residues long. V lost 0 bases to trimming and J lost 1 base, with 8 bases between them. The whole variable domain, filled in from reference TRBV5-1 and TRBJ2-7, reads KAGVTQTPRYLIKTRGQQVTLSCSPISGHRSVSWYQQTPGQGLQFLFEYFSETQRNKGNFPGRFSGRQFSNSRSEMNVSTLELGDSALYLCASSLARRSYEQYFGPGTRLTVT.

The chain recombines TRBV12-3 or TRBV12-4 with TRBJ2-3; D possibly corresponds to TRBD1 (7 bases). CDR3 length equals 16 residues. Deletions cut 5 bases from V and 1 base from J, with 16 bases between. The chain's CDR3 is CASSPQGGAGTDTQYF. CDR3 coding DNA: TGTGCCAGCAGTCCTCAGGGGGGCGCAGGCACAGATACGCAGTATTTT.

This clonotype was recorded a few times. The CDR3 spells CASSQDRAGGLEGYNEQFF. CDR3 DNA: TGCGCCAGCAGCCAAGACCGCGCGGGAGGCCTCGAGGGATACAATGAGCAGTTCTTC. The chain carries TRBV4-1 and TRBJ2-1, with 8 bases that match TRBD2. The J segment lost 4 bases and the V segment lost 0 bases, leaving 14 bases of the junction unmatched. Germline assignment: CDR1 MGHRA and CDR2 YSYEKL. CDR3 length equals 19 residues.

This clonotype was seen a handful of times. V is TRBV27 and J is TRBJ2-2; D may be TRBD1 or TRBD2 (7 bases each). Germline V gene lookup returns CDR1 MNHEY and CDR2 SMNVEV (reference sequence). Trimming took off 8 bases at V and 4 bases at J, with 17 bases between the two ends. The CDR3 length is 15 residues. CDR3 sequence (DNA): TGTGCCAGCGGGCCGACAGGGAGGGTCACCGGGGAGCTGTTTTTT. Protein sequence: CASGPTGRVTGELFF.

This clonotype has only a few counts. This chain links TRBV11-1 with TRBJ1-1; D might be TRBD1 (6 bases). Germline assignment: CDR1 SGHAT and CDR2 FQDESV (reference sequence). The germline V and J ends were trimmed by 3 bases and 7 bases, with 12 bases remaining between them. CDR3 length: 13 amino acids. Here the CDR3 reads CASSFRGKNEAFF. DNA of the CDR3: TGTGCCAGCAGCTTCAGGGGCAAGAATGAAGCTTTCTTT.

The chain combines TRBV6-1 with TRBJ1-5, with D unclear. Germline V CDR1 and CDR2: MNHNS, SASEGT. V was shortened by 6 bases and J by 0 bases, with 12 bases between the two germline ends. This CDR3 spans 15 amino acids. DNA of the CDR3: TGTGCCAGCAGCCAAGGATTTAATAGCAATCAGCCCCAGCATTTT. It translates to CASSQGFNSNQPQHF.